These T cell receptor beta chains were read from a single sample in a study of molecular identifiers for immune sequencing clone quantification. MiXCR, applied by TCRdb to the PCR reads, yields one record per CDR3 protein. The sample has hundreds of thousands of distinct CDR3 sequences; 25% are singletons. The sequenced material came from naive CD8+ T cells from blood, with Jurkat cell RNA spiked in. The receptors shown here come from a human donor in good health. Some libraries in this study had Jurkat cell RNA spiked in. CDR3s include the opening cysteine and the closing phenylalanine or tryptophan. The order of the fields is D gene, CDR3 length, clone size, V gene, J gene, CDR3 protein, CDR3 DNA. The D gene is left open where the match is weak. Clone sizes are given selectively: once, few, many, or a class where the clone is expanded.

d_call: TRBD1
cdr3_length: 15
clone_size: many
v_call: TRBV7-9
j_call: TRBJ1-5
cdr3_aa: CASSTDREDNQPQHF
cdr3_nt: TGTGCCAGCAGCACGGACAGGGAAGATAATCAGCCCCAGCATTTT

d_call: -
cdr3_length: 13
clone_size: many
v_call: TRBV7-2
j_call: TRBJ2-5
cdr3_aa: CASTDWAQETQYF
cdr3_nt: TGTGCCAGCACCGACTGGGCCCAAGAGACCCAGTACTTC

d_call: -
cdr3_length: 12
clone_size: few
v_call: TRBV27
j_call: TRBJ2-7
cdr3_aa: CASSLGSKEQYF
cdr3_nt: TGTGCCAGCAGTTTAGGAAGTAAGGAGCAGTACTTC

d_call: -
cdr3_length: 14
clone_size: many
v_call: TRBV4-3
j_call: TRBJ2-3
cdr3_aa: CASSQDSSTDTQYF
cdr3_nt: TGCGCCAGCAGCCAAGATAGCAGCACAGATACGCAGTATTTT

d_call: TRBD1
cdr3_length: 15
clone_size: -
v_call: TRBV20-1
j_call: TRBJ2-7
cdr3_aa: CNAPSPGQGNLEQYF
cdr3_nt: TGCAATGCCCCGTCCCCCGGACAGGGGAATCTCGAGCAGTACTTC

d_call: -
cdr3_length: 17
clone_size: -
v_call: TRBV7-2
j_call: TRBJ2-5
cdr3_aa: CASSLGAGTASRETQYF
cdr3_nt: TGTGCCAGCAGCCTCGGGGCCGGGACTGCTTCCCGTGAGACCCAGTACTTC

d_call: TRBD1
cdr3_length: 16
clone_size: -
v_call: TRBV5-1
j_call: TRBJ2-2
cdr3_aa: CASSSAGTGATGELFF
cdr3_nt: TGCGCCAGCAGCTCAGCCGGGACAGGGGCCACCGGGGAGCTGTTTTTT

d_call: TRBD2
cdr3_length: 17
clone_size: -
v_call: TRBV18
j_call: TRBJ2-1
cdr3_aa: CASSPTGTSFTYNEQFF
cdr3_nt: TGTGCCAGCTCACCAACCGGGACTAGCTTCACCTACAATGAGCAGTTCTTC

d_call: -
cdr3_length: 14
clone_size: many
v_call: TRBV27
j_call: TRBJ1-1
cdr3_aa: CASSLQETNTEAFF
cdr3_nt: TGTGCCAGCAGTTTACAGGAAACGAACACTGAAGCTTTCTTT

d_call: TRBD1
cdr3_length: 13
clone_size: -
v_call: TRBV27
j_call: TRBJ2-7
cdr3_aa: CASTQGQGYEQYF
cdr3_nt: TGTGCCAGCACTCAAGGACAGGGCTACGAGCAGTACTTC

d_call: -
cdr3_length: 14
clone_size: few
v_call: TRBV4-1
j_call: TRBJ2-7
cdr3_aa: CASSHATDNYEQYF
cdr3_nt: TGCGCCAGCAGCCACGCAACCGACAACTACGAGCAGTACTTC

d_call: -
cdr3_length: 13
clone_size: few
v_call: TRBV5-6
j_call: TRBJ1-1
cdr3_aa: CASSNPMNTEAFF
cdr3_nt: TGTGCCAGCAGTAATCCGATGAACACTGAAGCTTTCTTT

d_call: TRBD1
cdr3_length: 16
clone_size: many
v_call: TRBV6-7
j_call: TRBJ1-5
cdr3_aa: CASSYGPTGLNQPQHF
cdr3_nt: TGTGCCAGCAGTTATGGTCCGACAGGGCTGAATCAGCCCCAGCATTTT

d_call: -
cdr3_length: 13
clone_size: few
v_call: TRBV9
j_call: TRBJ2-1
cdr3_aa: CASSVGVANEQFF
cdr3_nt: TGTGCCAGCAGCGTAGGCGTAGCCAATGAGCAGTTCTTC

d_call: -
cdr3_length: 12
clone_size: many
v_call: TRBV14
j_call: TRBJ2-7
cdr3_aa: CASSQEAYEQYF
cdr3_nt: TGTGCCAGCAGCCAAGAAGCCTACGAGCAGTACTTC

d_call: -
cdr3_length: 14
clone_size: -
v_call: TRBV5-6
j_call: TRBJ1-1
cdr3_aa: CASSPGVRGPEAFF
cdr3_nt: TGTGCCAGCAGCCCGGGAGTTAGGGGACCTGAAGCTTTCTTT

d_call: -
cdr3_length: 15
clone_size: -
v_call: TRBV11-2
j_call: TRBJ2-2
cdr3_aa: CASSLGTEWWGELFF
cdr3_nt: TGTGCCAGCAGCTTAGGGACTGAGTGGTGGGGGGAGCTGTTTTTT

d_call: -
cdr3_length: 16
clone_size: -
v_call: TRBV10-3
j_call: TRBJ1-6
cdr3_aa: CAISESMGQDNSPLHF
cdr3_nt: TGTGCCATCAGTGAGTCTATGGGACAAGATAATTCACCCCTCCACTTT

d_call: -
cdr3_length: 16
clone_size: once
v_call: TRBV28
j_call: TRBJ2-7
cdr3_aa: CASSLGLDSARYERYF
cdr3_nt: TGTGCCAGCAGTTTAGGGCTCGACAGCGCCCGCTACGAGCGGTACTTC

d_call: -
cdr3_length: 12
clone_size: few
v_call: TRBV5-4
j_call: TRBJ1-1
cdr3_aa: CASSRYLTEAFF
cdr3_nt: TGTGCCAGCAGCCGATACTTAACTGAAGCTTTCTTT

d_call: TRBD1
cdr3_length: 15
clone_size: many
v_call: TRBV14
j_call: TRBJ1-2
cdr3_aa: CASSQGAGGFYGYTF
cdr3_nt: TGTGCCAGCAGCCAAGGGGCAGGGGGATTCTATGGCTACACCTTC

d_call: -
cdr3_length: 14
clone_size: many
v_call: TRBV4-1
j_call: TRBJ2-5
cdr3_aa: CASSPHPYVETQYF
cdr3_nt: TGCGCCAGCAGCCCCCATCCGTATGTAGAGACCCAGTACTTC

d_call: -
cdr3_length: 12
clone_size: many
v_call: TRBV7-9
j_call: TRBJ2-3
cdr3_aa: CASSSGQDTQYF
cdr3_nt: TGTGCCAGCAGCTCAGGACAGGATACGCAGTATTTT

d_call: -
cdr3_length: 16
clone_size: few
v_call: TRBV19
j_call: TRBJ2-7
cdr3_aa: CASSIDGTGEYYEQYF
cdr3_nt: TGTGCCAGTAGTATAGATGGAACAGGAGAGTACTACGAGCAGTACTTC

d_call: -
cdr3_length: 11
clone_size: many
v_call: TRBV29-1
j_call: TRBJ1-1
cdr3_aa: CSVYADTEAFF
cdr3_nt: TGCAGCGTTTATGCGGACACTGAAGCTTTCTTT

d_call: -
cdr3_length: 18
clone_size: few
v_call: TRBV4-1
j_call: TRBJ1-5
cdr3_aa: CASSQDPPSGAAGQPQHF
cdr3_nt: TGCGCCAGCAGCCAAGATCCTCCCAGTGGCGCGGCTGGGCAGCCCCAGCATTTT

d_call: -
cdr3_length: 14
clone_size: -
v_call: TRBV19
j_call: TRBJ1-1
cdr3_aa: CASSPQLQGTEAFF
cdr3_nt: TGTGCCAGTAGTCCCCAACTCCAGGGTACTGAAGCTTTCTTT

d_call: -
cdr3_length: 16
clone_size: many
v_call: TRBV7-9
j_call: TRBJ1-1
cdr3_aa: CASSPAPTGLNTEAFF
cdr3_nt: TGTGCCAGCAGCCCAGCTCCGACAGGCTTGAACACTGAAGCTTTCTTT

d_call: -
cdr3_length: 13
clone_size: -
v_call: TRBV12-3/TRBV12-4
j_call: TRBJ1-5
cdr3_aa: CASSPPGLQPQHF
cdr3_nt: TGTGCCAGCAGTCCGCCGGGGTTACAGCCCCAGCATTTT

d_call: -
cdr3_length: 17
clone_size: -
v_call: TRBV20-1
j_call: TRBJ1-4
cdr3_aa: CSARDPGFVQLNEKLFF
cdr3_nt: TGCAGTGCCAGGGACCCCGGTTTTGTACAGTTAAATGAAAAACTGTTTTTT

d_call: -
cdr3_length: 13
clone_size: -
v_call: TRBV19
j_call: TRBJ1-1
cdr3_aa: CASRSMGNTEAFF
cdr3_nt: TGTGCCAGCCGCTCAATGGGGAACACTGAAGCTTTCTTT